Shown below are 26 T cell receptor beta chains from a single sample sequenced in a study of blood T cell repertoires in COVID-19. TCRdb's table, derived via immunoSEQ multiplex PCR, lists solely in-frame clones and lacks some. The sample lists a few hundred thousand clones, 75% to 90% occurring once. The sample taken for sequencing was peripheral blood. These receptors all come from a man between 18 and 29 years old with active or convalescent COVID-19.

The J gene is TRBJ2-1, the V gene TRBV19, with a weak D call TRBD2 (5 bases). Germline CDR1 reads LNHDA; CDR2 reads SQIVND (reference sequence). Trimming cost V 5 bases and J 5 bases, with 25 bases left between them. The CDR3 contains 18 residues. The CDR3: CASSGGELDVPEDNEQFF. In DNA, the CDR3 is TGTGCCAGTAGTGGCGGTGAGTTGGACGTCCCGGAGGACAATGAGCAGTTCTTC. The full variable domain, completed using reference TRBV19 and TRBJ2-1, is DGGITQSPKYLFRKEGQNVTLSCEQNLNHDAMYWYRQDPGQGLRLIYYSQIVNDFQKGDIAEGYSVSREKKESFPLTVTSAQKNPTAFYLCASSGGELDVPEDNEQFFGPGTRLTVL.

This rearrangement joins TRBV6-1 to TRBJ2-7; the D gene is possibly TRBD2 (5 bases). Trimming cost V 2 bases and J 2 bases, with 16 bases left between them. Germline values: CDR1 MNHNS, CDR2 SASEGT. This CDR3 is built from 16 residues. CDR3 sequence: CASSEFDSELTYEQYF. The CDR3 region has the DNA TGTGCCAGCAGTGAATTTGATAGCGAACTTACCTACGAGCAGTACTTC.

This chain's CDR3 is CASSRRGFYNEQFF. The CDR3 bases are TGTGCCAGCAGCCGTCGGGGGTTCTACAATGAGCAGTTCTTC. V gene TRBV5-6 combines with J gene TRBJ2-1; a weak D match, TRBD2 (6 bases). The V gene lost 4 bases and the J gene lost 3 bases, with 11 bases spanning the gap. Germline V gene sequence: CDR1 SGHDT, CDR2 YYEEEE. CDR3 length: 14 amino acids. Together with reference TRBV5-6 and TRBJ2-1, the CDR3 gives the full variable domain: DAGVTQSPTHLIKTRGQQVTLRCSPKSGHDTVSWYQQALGQGPQFIFQYYEEEERQRGNFPDRFSGHQFPNYSSELNVNALLLGDSALYLCASSRRGFYNEQFFGPGTRLTVL.

The CDR3 region has the DNA TGTGCCAGCAGCGTATCAGGGGGCAATACGTATGGCTACACCTTC. Protein sequence: CASSVSGGNTYGYTF. The chain recombines TRBV9 with TRBJ1-2; 8 bases map to TRBD1. Germline lookup yields CDR1 SGDLS and CDR2 YYNGEE. The junction had 7 bases not matched to a gene; V was cut back by 1 base and J by 5 bases. The CDR3 totals 15 residues.

The V and J genes are TRBV6-6 and TRBJ1-1; D is ambiguous. CDR1 is MNHNY, CDR2 SVGAGI, per germline (reference sequence). The CDR3 is made up of 14 amino acids. V was pared by 2 bases and J by 1 base, with 8 bases between. The CDR3 DNA reads TGTGCCAGCAGTTACCTGTCCGGGAACACTGAAGCTTTCTTT. Encoded protein: CASSYLSGNTEAFF.

This clone was observed a handful of times. The chain has TRBV10-3 and TRBJ2-3; 7 bases map to TRBD1. Germline V CDR1 and CDR2: ENHRY, SYGVKD. V lost 8 bases and J lost 0; bases outside the gene matches: 2. CDR3 length: 13 amino acids. The CDR3 loop is CAISGQSTDTQYF. CDR3 DNA sequence: TGTGCCATCTCGGGACAGAGCACAGATACGCAGTATTTT.

CDR3: CASSHNVQGAEAFF. The DNA of the CDR3 is TGCGCCAGCAGCCACAACGTTCAGGGGGCTGAAGCTTTCTTT. The V gene is TRBV4-1, the J gene TRBJ1-1, with TRBD1 identical over 7 bases. CDR1 and CDR2 (germline): MGHRA, YSYEKL. The CDR3 is 14 amino acids. Losses at the gene ends were 3 bases for V and 6 bases for J; bases not matched to a gene: 7.

The chain joins TRBV9 to TRBJ1-1; 7 positions agree with TRBD1. The CDR3 spans 15 residues. Germline loops: CDR1 SGDLS, CDR2 YYNGEE. V trimming: 0 bases; J trimming: 4 bases; junction bases outside the gene matches: 6. CDR3 DNA: TGTGCCAGCAGCGTAGACCCGGGACAGCGCACTGAAGCTTTCTTT. Translated, it gives CASSVDPGQRTEAFF.

This clone occurred a few times. The rearrangement uses TRBV5-1 and TRBJ1-3; a weak D match, TRBD1 (5 bases). V was shortened by 6 bases and J by 2 bases, with 15 bases between the two germline ends. The CDR3 has 15 residues. Per the germline V gene, CDR1 is SGHRS and CDR2 is YFSETQ. CDR3 sequence reads: CASTPPTAAGNTIYF. The CDR3 DNA follows: TGCGCCAGCACCCCCCCGACAGCCGCTGGAAACACCATATATTTT.

This chain's CDR3 is CASSQVRLAPGEQYF. The DNA for the CDR3 is TGCGCCAGCAGCCAAGTGCGACTAGCTCCAGGGGAGCAGTACTTC. V and J are TRBV4-1 and TRBJ2-7; 7 bases are a match to TRBD2. This CDR3 is 15 amino acids long. Germline V gene data show CDR1 as MGHRA and CDR2 as YSYEKL. Trimming took 1 base from V and 7 from J; bases not matched to a gene: 10.

This chain uses TRBV6-5 with TRBJ1-6, with a weak D call TRBD1 (5 bases). V was clipped by 0 bases and J by 10 bases, with 13 bases between them. The CDR3 is 15 residues long. CDR1 is MNHEY and CDR2 is SVGAGI in the germline V gene. This CDR3 is CASSYSSQGGSPLHF. As DNA, the CDR3 is TGTGCCAGCAGTTACTCTAGCCAGGGAGGCTCACCCCTCCACTTT.

The chain combines TRBV18 with TRBJ1-4, with 8 positions matching TRBD1. Germline lookup yields CDR1 KGHSH and CDR2 LQKENI. The CDR3 spans 16 residues. J was trimmed by 0 bases and V by 5 bases; bases with no gene match: 5. Written as DNA, the CDR3 is TGTGCCAGCTCAGGACAGGGCTCGACAACTAATGAAAAACTGTTTTTT. Protein product: CASSGQGSTTNEKLFF. Drawing the rest from reference TRBV18 and TRBJ1-4, the complete variable domain is NAGVMQNPRHLVRRRGQEARLRCSPMKGHSHVYWYRQLPEEGLKFMVYLQKENIIDESGMPKERFSAEFPKEGPSILRIQQVVRGDSAAYFCASSGQGSTTNEKLFFGSGTQLSVL.

The chain has TRBV10-3 and TRBJ2-1; 7 bases are a match to TRBD2. V lost 10 bases and J lost 4; bases outside the gene matches: 4. Per germline, CDR1 ENHRY and CDR2 SYGVKD. This CDR3 spans 12 amino acids. The CDR3 bases are TGTGCCACCCTAGCGGATTACAATGAGCAGTTCTTC. Encoded protein: CATLADYNEQFF.

The rearrangement uses TRBV7-6 and TRBJ2-2; 11 bases are shared with TRBD2. CDR1 and CDR2 from the germline V gene are SGHVS and FNYEAQ. V gave up 4 bases and J gave up 3 bases; unmatched junction bases: 10. The CDR3 is 18 amino acids. The CDR3 sequence is CASSYTLLAGEDTGELFF. CDR3 sequence (DNA): TGTGCCAGCAGCTATACACTACTAGCGGGAGAAGACACCGGGGAGCTGTTTTTT.

In DNA, the CDR3 is TGTGCCAGCAGCCCAGGTGTGAGCAATGAGCAGTTCTTC. It yields the protein CASSPGVSNEQFF. The chain recombines TRBV11-3 with TRBJ2-1; D not certain. The CDR3 has 13 residues. Trimming left V 5 bases short and J 6 bases short, with 11 bases between. Germline CDR1 SGHNT, CDR2 YENEEA.

The genes are TRBV2 and TRBJ1-5; D perhaps matches TRBD1 (6 bases). Trimming cost V 6 bases and J 1 base, with 13 bases left between them. The germline CDR1 and CDR2 sequences are SNHLY and FYNNEI. CDR3 size: 15 residues. The DNA of the CDR3 is TGTGCCAGCAGGGCTCAGGGGATGAGCAATCAGCCCCAGCATTTT. It specifies CASRAQGMSNQPQHF.

This chain joins TRBV5-1 and TRBJ1-1, with 9 bases lining up with TRBD1. The CDR3 loop spans 16 amino acids. The germline gives CDR1 SGHRS, CDR2 YFSETQ. With 4 bases clipped from V and 8 bases from J, the junction kept 15 bases outside the gene matches. The CDR3 reads CASSVIQTGGHGEAFF. CDR3 nucleotides: TGCGCCAGCAGCGTGATCCAAACAGGGGGCCATGGGGAAGCTTTCTTT.

With regard to this clone: The identical CDR3 is also encoded by other nucleotide sequences in the sample. The rearrangement joins TRBV28 to TRBJ2-7; D is unclear. Germline V lookup: CDR1 MDHEN, CDR2 SYDVKM. V lost 4 bases and J 3 bases, leaving 4 bases between the germline ends. This CDR3 has 11 residues. CDR3 in DNA: TGTGCCAGCAGTTCCAGCTACGAGCAGTACTTC. Translation: CASSSSYEQYF.

This rearrangement joins TRBV21-1 to TRBJ2-7; no check of the table's D call, TRBD2, against the DNA was made. TRBV21-1 is listed as a pseudogene. The CDR3 consists of 18 residues. CDR3 in amino acids: CASSTQEGASGGKYEQYF. The CDR3 DNA sequence: TGTGCCAGCAGCACACAGGAAGGGGCTAGCGGGGGAAAATACGAGCAGTACTTC.

This clone was observed a handful of times. The chain combines TRBV11-2 with TRBJ2-2, with 7 bases matching TRBD1. V dropped 3 bases and J dropped 3; count of bases not matched to a gene: 4. Looked up from germline, CDR1 is SGHAT and CDR2 is FQNNGV. The CDR3 is 15 amino acids. The CDR3 DNA is TGTGCCAGCAGCTTCCGGGACAGTCACACCGGGGAGCTGTTTTTT. Amino acids: CASSFRDSHTGELFF. The entire variable domain, with the rest obtained from reference TRBV11-2 and TRBJ2-2, is as follows: EAGVAQSPRYKIIEKRQSVAFWCNPISGHATLYWYQQILGQGPKLLIQFQNNGVVDDSQLPKDRFSAERLKGVDSTLKIQPAKLEDSAVYLCASSFRDSHTGELFFGEGSRLTVL.

This clone was detected only once. CDR3 sequence: CASSQDPRTNYGYTF. In nucleotides, the CDR3 is TGCGCCAGCAGCCAAGACCCCAGAACTAACTATGGCTACACCTTC. The chain recombines TRBV4-1 with TRBJ1-2; D gene ambiguous. V lost 0 bases, J lost 0 bases, and 8 bases lay in between. The germline CDR1 and CDR2 sequences are MGHRA and YSYEKL. The CDR3 runs to 15 residues.

The chain links TRBV29-1 to TRBJ2-7; 8 nucleotides line up with TRBD1. The CDR3 totals 13 residues. CDR1 and CDR2 from the germline V gene are SQVTM and ANQGSEA. The trim removed 7 bases at V and 4 bases at J, leaving 9 bases unmatched. As DNA, the CDR3 is TGCAGCGCCGGGACAGGCGAGAGATACGAGCAGTACTTC. It translates to CSAGTGERYEQYF.

This clone was found a few times. The rearrangement links TRBV20-1 to TRBJ1-6; D uncertain. Trimming removed 5 bases at V and 7 bases at J, with 6 bases between. The germline CDR1 and CDR2 sequences are DFQATT and SNEGSKA (reference sequence). The CDR3 consists of 11 residues. CDR3 amino acids: CSAVQNSPLHF. CDR3 bases: TGCAGTGCTGTACAAAATTCACCCCTCCACTTT.

This clone has only a few counts. CDR3 residues: CASSTTQGYSYNEQFF. CDR3 sequence (DNA): TGCGCCAGCAGCACAACCCAGGGGTATTCCTACAATGAGCAGTTCTTC. The chain employs TRBV5-1 and TRBJ2-1; D may be TRBD1 (6 bases). The CDR3 runs 16 residues. Germline CDR1 is SGHRS and CDR2 is YFSETQ. The V end lost 4 bases, the J end lost 1 base, and 15 bases lay between the germline ends.

The gene calls are TRBV9 and TRBJ2-1, with 7 positions matching TRBD2. CDR1 and CDR2 from the germline V gene are SGDLS and YYNGEE. The CDR3 consists of 15 residues. The ends lost 2 bases at V and 0 bases at J; junction bases unmatched: 2. The DNA for the CDR3 is TGTGCCAGCAGCGTCTGGGGGGGCTCCTACAATGAGCAGTTCTTC. This translates into CASSVWGGSYNEQFF.

This chain joins TRBV3-1 (or the pseudogene TRBV3-2) and TRBJ1-1; 7 positions agree with TRBD1. The junction had 3 bases not matched to a gene; V was cut back by 3 bases and J by 2 bases. Germline CDR1 LGHDT, CDR2 YNNKEL (reference sequence). The CDR3 length is 14 residues. The CDR3 DNA reads as TGTGCCAGCAGCCAGACAGGGATAAACACTGAAGCTTTCTTT. Residues: CASSQTGINTEAFF.